The T cell receptor beta chain described here comes from a study of CD8 T cells in Susac syndrome. CDR3 size: 15 residues. The germline gives CDR1 SGHNT, CDR2 YYREEE (reference sequence). With 4 bases removed from V and 1 base from J, the gap between germline ends came to 12 bases. The RNA input was 0.5 to 1 ug, and it was reverse transcribed with random hexamers. The TCR beta CDR3 was amplified by immunoSEQ multiplex PCR across 54 Vbeta, 13 Jbeta. In TCRdb, the immunoSEQ multiplex PCR reads were re-called with MiXCR into one record per CDR3 protein. The repertoire holds some 200,000 distinct CDR3 sequences, with around 95% as singletons.

This chain links TRBV5-4 with TRBJ2-1; the D gene is possibly TRBD1 (6 bases). The sequencing sample was made of CD4+ T cells from PBMCs. This TCR was recovered from a human donor with multiple sclerosis. The CDR3 bases are TGTGCCAGCAGCGCCCAACAGGGTTCCTACAATGAGCAGTTCTTC. It specifies CASSAQQGSYNEQFF.